This TCR beta chain was recovered during a study of T cell repertoires in cytomegalovirus infection. Study information: From public TCR beta signatures came an indication of both CMV infection and matching HLA type.

There are a few counts of this clonotype. The antigen is undetermined. TCRdb processed the reads anew with MiXCR; each CDR3 protein has one entry. The sample contains about 260,000 distinct CDR3 sequences, about 13% of which appear only once. The V and J ends lost 5 bases and 5 bases respectively, with 12 bases between them. The germline V gene has CDR1 SGHTA and CDR2 FQGNSA. This CDR3 has 14 residues. Regarding the study as a whole: Cumulative frequency of public TCR beta families picked out carriers of CMV plus the relevant HLA. The ex vivo response showed dominance by HLA-C-restricted CMV-specific TCR beta clonotypes.

The TCR originated in a human donor in good health (CMV status not recorded). Some clones in this sample may be carry-over from other donors' samples. The V gene is TRBV7-2, the J gene TRBJ2-2; D might be TRBD1 or TRBD2, each matching 5 bases. The specimen sequenced was PBMCs. CDR3 sequence (DNA): TGTGCCAGCAGCGGGGGTTATCGGACCGGGGAGCTGTTTTTT. This sequence encodes CASSGGYRTGELFF. Together with reference TRBV7-2 and TRBJ2-2, the CDR3 gives the full variable domain: GAGVSQSPSNKVTEKGKDVELRCDPISGHTALYWYRQSLGQGLEFLIYFQGNSAPDKSGLPSDRFSAERTGGSVSTLTIQRTQQEDSAVYLCASSGGYRTGELFFGEGSRLTVL.